The sequence of this T cell receptor (beta chain) was determined in a study of Graves' ophthalmopathy and Graves' hyperthyroidism. Study-wide context: Before any treatment was given, at initial diagnosis, peripheral blood was collected. The study's findings and limits: Its predictions of ophthalmopathy progression gave the model over 65% sensitivity and 72.22% specificity. Most thyroid clonotypes with frequency above 0.001 were detected in blood too.

The study amplified TCR beta CDR3 regions using RNA transcripts. HTBI primers primed a first-round RT-PCR, and a second-round multiplex PCR followed. TCRdb ran MiXCR on the multiplex PCR reads and lists one entry per CDR3 protein. The table records a few hundred thousand distinct CDR3 sequences, roughly a sixth of them present only once. Trimming shortened V by 0 bases and J by 3 bases, and 12 bases separated the two germline ends. The V gene's germline CDR1 is LGHNA and CDR2 YNFKEQ. The CDR3 consists of 15 residues. To note about this clonotype: The antigen is not known.

A diagnosis was made from clinical symptoms together with serum thyroxine, TRAb, thyroid ultrasound and orbital computed tomography. This chain links TRBV4-2 with TRBJ2-7; no clear D. Sequenced material: peripheral blood. The sequence was obtained from an adult woman with stable Graves' hyperthyroidism. The CDR3 loop reads CASSQDMGSHYEQYF. The DNA of the CDR3 is TGTGCCAGCAGCCAAGATATGGGCAGCCACTACGAGCAGTACTTC.